The rows below give T cell receptor beta chains drawn from one sample of a study of T cell repertoires and HLA-DP antigens. The repertoire was sequenced with immunoSEQ multiplex PCR; TCRdb's copy has only in-frame clones and lacks some. The table shows 4,000 or so clones, with 76% occurring only once. Sequencing was carried out using CD137- CD4+ T cells from cultured PBMCs. The origin of the receptors is a woman aged 18-35 years in good health and CMV-seronegative. CDR3s leave out the opening cysteine and the closing phenylalanine or tryptophan. Each record gives: V gene, J gene, CDR3 protein.

TRBV7-7	TRBJ2-2	ASSLVQGLYTGELF
TRBV4-2	TRBJ2-3	ASSQAVLARSTDTQY
TRBV27	TRBJ2-1	ARPRDRAYNEQF
TRBV6-6	TRBJ1-5	ASRPTGTGINQPQH
TRBV7-3	TRBJ2-6	ASSLGVSGANVLT
TRBV5-1	TRBJ2-3	ASSLASGGVTDTQY
TRBV5-4	TRBJ2-2	ASSKGLNTGELF
TRBV27	TRBJ1-2	ASSLSNKGGGAYGYT
TRBV7-2	TRBJ1-2	ASSFLGVGTGSNYGYT
TRBV6-6	TRBJ2-5	ASRVPGQETQY
TRBV6-6	TRBJ2-1	ASSLTGELSYNEQF
TRBV2	TRBJ2-1	ASTPLVNEQF
TRBV18	TRBJ2-1	ASSPFGDSYNEQF
TRBV7-2	TRBJ2-1	ASRSERGALTNEQF
TRBV7-3	TRBJ2-1	ASSSLGGFYNEQF